A single count supports the clone carrying this TCR beta chain. These data come from a study of blood T cell repertoires in COVID-19. Overall study context: Researchers got acute and convalescent COVID-19 samples from the United States, Italy and Spain. T cells, B-cell-depleted T cells, or PBMCs provided the cDNA or gDNA that served as material.

The authors' processing: How many nucleated cells were present was estimated from reference gene primer amplification. TCRdb's table, derived via immunoSEQ multiplex PCR, lists solely in-frame clones and lacks some. The V and J calls and clone size were taken over from that table, and D and trimming were inferred from the DNA. Counted here are a few hundred thousand clones, approximately 85% occurring once; the ten biggest clones make up around 6.9%. From germline, CDR1 is WNHNN and CDR2 SYGVQD (reference sequence). V gave up 5 bases and J gave up 2 bases, with 9 bases separating them. The CDR3 has 13 amino acids.

This TCR was sampled from a human donor in a cohort sampled during active COVID-19. This chain links TRBV10-1 with TRBJ2-5; tentatively, D is TRBD1 (6 bases). Specimen: peripheral blood. The CDR3 spells CASSRTAQETQYF. The CDR3 nucleotides read TGCGCCAGCAGTAGGACAGCTCAAGAGACCCAGTACTTC.